This T cell receptor (beta chain) was identified in a study of blood T cell repertoires in COVID-19. At the level of the study: Nucleic acid was either cDNA or gDNA, and it came from T cells, B-cell-depleted T cells, or PBMCs.

Those enrolled, adults aged roughly 18 to 95 years, came from about two dozen US areas. CDR3 size: 13 residues. The V gene's germline CDR1 is PRHDT and CDR2 FYEKMQ (reference sequence). Trimming at V came to 5 bases and at J to 8 bases, leaving 7 bases not matched to a gene. The assay was immunoSEQ multiplex PCR, and TCRdb's table has in-frame clones only and misses some. The sample lists fewer than 200,000 clones; 78% were seen once. The rearrangement links TRBV13 to TRBJ1-2; 8 bases are shared with TRBD1. Material: PBMCs or T cells enriched from blood (not recorded which). The receptor was isolated from a woman in her 50s who had recovered from COVID-19. In DNA form, the CDR3 reads TGTGCCAGCAGCGATCAGGGGGCTGGAGGCTACACCTTC. Its protein product is CASSDQGAGGYTF.